This T cell receptor (beta chain) was recorded in a study of blood T cell repertoires in COVID-19. Between the trimmed V and J ends, which lost 6 bases and 8 bases, there was a span of 14 bases. The CDR3 runs 14 residues. CDR1 and CDR2 (germline): SEHNR, FQNEAQ (reference sequence). Only in-frame clones appear in the TCRdb table, and some are missing; sequencing was by immunoSEQ multiplex PCR. The sample yields about 150,000 clones, 75% to 90% seen once. V gene TRBV7-9 combines with J gene TRBJ1-6, with D possibly being TRBD1 (5 bases). This TCR derives from a middle-aged woman who had been exposed to COVID-19. The sequenced sample consisted of PBMCs or T cells enriched from blood (not recorded which). CDR3 loop: CASRGGVLDSPLHF. The CDR3 DNA sequence: TGTGCCAGCAGGGGGGGGGTCTTGGATTCACCCCTCCACTTT.